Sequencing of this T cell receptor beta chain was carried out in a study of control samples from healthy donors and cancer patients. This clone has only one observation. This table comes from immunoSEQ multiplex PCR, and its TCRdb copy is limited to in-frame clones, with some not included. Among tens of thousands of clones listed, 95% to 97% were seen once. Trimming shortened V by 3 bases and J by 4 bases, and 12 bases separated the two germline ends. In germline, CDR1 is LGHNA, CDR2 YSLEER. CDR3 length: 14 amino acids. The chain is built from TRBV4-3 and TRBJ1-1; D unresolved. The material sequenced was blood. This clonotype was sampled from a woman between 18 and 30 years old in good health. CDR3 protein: CASSQDLLITEAFF. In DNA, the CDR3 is TGCGCCAGCAGCCAGGACCTCTTGATCACTGAAGCTTTCTTT.